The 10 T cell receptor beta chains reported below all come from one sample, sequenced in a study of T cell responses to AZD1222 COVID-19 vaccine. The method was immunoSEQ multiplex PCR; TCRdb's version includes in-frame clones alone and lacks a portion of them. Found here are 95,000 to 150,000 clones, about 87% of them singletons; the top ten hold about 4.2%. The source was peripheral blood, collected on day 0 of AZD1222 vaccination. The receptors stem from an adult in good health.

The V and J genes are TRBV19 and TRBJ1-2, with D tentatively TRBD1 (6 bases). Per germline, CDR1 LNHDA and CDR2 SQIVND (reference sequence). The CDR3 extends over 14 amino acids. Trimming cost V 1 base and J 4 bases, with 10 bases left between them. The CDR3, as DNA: TGTGCCAGTAGTATAGGGGGGGCTAGCTATGGCTACACCTTC. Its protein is CASSIGGASYGYTF. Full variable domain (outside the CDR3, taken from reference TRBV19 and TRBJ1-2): DGGITQSPKYLFRKEGQNVTLSCEQNLNHDAMYWYRQDPGQGLRLIYYSQIVNDFQKGDIAEGYSVSREKKESFPLTVTSAQKNPTAFYLCASSIGGASYGYTFGSGTRLTVV.

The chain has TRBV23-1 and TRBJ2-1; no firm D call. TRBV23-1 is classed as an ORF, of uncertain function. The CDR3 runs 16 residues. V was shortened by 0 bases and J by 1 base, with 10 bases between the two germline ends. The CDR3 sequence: CASSQSVRVSYNEQFF. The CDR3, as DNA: TGCGCCAGCAGTCAATCGGTAAGGGTTTCCTACAATGAGCAGTTCTTC.

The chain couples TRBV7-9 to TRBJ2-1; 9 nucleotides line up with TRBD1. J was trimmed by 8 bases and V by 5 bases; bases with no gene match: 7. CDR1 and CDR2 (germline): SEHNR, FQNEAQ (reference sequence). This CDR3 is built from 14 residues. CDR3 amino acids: CASSGPGQGHEQFF. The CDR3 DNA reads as TGTGCCAGCAGCGGCCCGGGACAGGGCCATGAGCAGTTCTTC. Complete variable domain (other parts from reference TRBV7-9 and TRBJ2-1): DTGVSQNPRHKITKRGQNVTFRCDPISEHNRLYWYRQTLGQGPEFLTYFQNEAQLEKSRLLSDRFSAERPKGSFSTLEIQRTEQGDSAMYLCASSGPGQGHEQFFGPGTRLTVL.

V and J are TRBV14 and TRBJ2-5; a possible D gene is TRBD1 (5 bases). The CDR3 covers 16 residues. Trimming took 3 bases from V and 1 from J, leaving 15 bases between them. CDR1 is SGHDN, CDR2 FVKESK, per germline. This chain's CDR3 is CASSHLGRQTQETQYF. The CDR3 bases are TGTGCCAGCAGCCACTTGGGTCGACAGACCCAAGAGACCCAGTACTTC.

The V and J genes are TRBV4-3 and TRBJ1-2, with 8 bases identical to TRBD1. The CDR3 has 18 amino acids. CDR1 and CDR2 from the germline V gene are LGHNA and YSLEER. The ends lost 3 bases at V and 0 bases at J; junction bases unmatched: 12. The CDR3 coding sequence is TGCGCCAGCAGCCAGCTAGGGGACAGGACATTAGCTAACTATGGCTACACCTTC. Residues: CASSQLGDRTLANYGYTF.

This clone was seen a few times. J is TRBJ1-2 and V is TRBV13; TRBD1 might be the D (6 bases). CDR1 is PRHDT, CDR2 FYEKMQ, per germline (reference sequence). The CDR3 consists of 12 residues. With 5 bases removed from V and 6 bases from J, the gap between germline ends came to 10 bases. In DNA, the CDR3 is TGTGCCAGCAGCACAGGGACTGATGGCTACACCTTC. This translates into CASSTGTDGYTF.

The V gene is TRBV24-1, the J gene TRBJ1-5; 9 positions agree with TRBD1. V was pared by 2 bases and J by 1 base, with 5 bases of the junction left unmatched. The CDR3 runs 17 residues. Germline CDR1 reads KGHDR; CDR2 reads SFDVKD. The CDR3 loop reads CATSDSGTGPSNQPQHF. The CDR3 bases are TGTGCCACCAGTGATTCTGGGACAGGGCCCAGCAATCAGCCCCAGCATTTT.

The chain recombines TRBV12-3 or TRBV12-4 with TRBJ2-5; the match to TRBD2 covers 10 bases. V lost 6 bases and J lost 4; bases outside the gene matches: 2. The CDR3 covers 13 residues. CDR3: CASRVAGGETQYF. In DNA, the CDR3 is TGTGCCAGCAGGGTAGCGGGGGGAGAGACCCAGTACTTC.

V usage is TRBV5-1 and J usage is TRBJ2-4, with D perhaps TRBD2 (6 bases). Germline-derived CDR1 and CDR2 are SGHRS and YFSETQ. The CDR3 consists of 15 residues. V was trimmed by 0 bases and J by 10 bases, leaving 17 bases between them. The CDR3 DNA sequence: TGCGCCAGCAGCTTGGTGGGGGGACCATCGAGGATTCAGTACTTC. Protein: CASSLVGGPSRIQYF.

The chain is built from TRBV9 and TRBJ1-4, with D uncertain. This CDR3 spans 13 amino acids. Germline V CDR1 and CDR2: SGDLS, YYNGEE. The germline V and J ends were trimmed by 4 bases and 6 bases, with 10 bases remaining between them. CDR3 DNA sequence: TGTGCCAGCAGCTCCACCCCCCATGAAAAACTGTTTTTT. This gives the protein CASSSTPHEKLFF.